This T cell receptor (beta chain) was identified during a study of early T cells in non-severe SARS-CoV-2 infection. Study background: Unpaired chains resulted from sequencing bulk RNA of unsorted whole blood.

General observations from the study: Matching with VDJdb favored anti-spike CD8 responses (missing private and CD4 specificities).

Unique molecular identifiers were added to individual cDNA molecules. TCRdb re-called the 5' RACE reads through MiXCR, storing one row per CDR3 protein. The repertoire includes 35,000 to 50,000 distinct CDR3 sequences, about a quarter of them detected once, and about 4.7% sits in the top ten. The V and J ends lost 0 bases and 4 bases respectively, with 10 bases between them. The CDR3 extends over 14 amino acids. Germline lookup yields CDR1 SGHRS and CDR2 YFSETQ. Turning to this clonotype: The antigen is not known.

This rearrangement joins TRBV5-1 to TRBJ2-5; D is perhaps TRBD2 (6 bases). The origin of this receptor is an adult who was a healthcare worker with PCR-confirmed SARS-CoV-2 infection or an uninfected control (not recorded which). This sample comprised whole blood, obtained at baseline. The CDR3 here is CASSLAGGLETQYF. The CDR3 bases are TGCGCCAGCAGCTTGGCCGGGGGTTTAGAGACCCAGTACTTC.